This T cell receptor beta chain originates from a study of T cell responses to AZD1222 COVID-19 vaccine. Libraries were prepared by immunoSEQ multiplex PCR; TCRdb keeps only in-frame clonotypes and omits some of them. The profile shows 200,000 to 250,000 clones, just over 90% of them singletons. V was shortened by 0 bases and J by 0 bases, with 11 bases between the two germline ends. This CDR3 has 16 amino acids. Germline CDR1 is LGHDT and CDR2 is YNNKEL (reference sequence). The gene calls are TRBV3-1 (or the pseudogene TRBV3-2) and TRBJ1-1, with D maybe TRBD1 (5 bases). The sample was peripheral blood, taken on day 0 of MenACWY control vaccination. This TCR derives from an adult in good health. The CDR3: CASSQDWTIMNTEAFF. In nucleotides, the CDR3 is TGTGCCAGCAGCCAAGATTGGACAATTATGAACACTGAAGCTTTCTTT.